Each of the 25 T cell receptor beta chains below was sequenced from the same sample in a study of blood T cell repertoires in COVID-19. Sequencing used immunoSEQ multiplex PCR; TCRdb keeps in-frame clones, though not all of them. Here the sample spans over 25,000 clones, about 91% being singletons. The sample was peripheral blood. Source of these receptors: a human donor with active COVID-19. The donor label of this sample is uncertain.

V gene TRBV28 combines with J gene TRBJ2-1; D might be TRBD1 (7 bases). Germline V gene lookup returns CDR1 MDHEN and CDR2 SYDVKM. The ends were cut back, 6 bases at V and 1 base at J, with 13 bases in the middle. The CDR3 has 15 residues. The CDR3, as DNA: TGTGCCAGCAGCTATCAGGGGGGATCCTACAATGAGCAGTTCTTC. It encodes CASSYQGGSYNEQFF.

This chain links TRBV5-5 with TRBJ1-3; a weak D match, TRBD1 (6 bases). V was shortened by 3 bases and J by 0 bases, with 10 bases between the two germline ends. The CDR3 runs 15 residues. CDR1 and CDR2 from the germline V gene are SGHKS and YYEKEE (reference sequence). The CDR3 spells CASSSRGFSGNTIYF. CDR3 coding DNA: TGTGCCAGCAGCTCCAGGGGATTCTCTGGAAACACCATATATTTT.

V gene TRBV4-2 combines with J gene TRBJ2-1; D may be TRBD2 (5 bases). This CDR3 spans 17 amino acids. The V end was cut by 0 bases, the J end by 4 bases, with 16 bases between. Germline V gene sequence: CDR1 LGHNA, CDR2 YNFKEQ. CDR3 amino acids: CASSQEATGLVYNEQFF. The CDR3 DNA follows: TGTGCCAGCAGCCAAGAAGCTACCGGACTTGTTTACAATGAGCAGTTCTTC.

The rearrangement joins TRBV9 to TRBJ2-5, with D perhaps matching TRBD1 (5 bases). Germline-derived CDR1 and CDR2 are SGDLS and YYNGEE. Trimming cost V 4 bases and J 2 bases, with 15 bases left between them. The CDR3 contains 15 residues. The CDR3 coding sequence is TGTGCCAGCAGCCCCTCGACAGTGACACAAGAGACCCAGTACTTC. Protein sequence: CASSPSTVTQETQYF.

The chain couples TRBV6-2 or TRBV6-3 to TRBJ2-1; 12 positions agree with TRBD1. J gave up 6 bases and V 7 bases, and 7 bases lay outside the gene matches. The CDR3 sequence is 15 residues long. Germline lookup yields CDR1 MNHEY and CDR2 SVGEGT. In DNA form, the CDR3 reads TGTGCCAGCACCCCCGGGACAGGGGGCGTCAATGAGCAGTTCTTC. This codes for CASTPGTGGVNEQFF.

The chain uses TRBV27 and TRBJ2-7; 11 bases agree with TRBD1. Germline values: CDR1 MNHEY, CDR2 SMNVEV (reference sequence). With V trimmed by 5 bases and J by 2 bases, 2 bases remained unmatched. The CDR3 length is 14 residues. The DNA of the CDR3 is TGTGCCAGCAGTCGGACAGGGGGCGCCTACGAGCAGTACTTC. It specifies CASSRTGGAYEQYF.

The chain links TRBV18 to TRBJ2-1; tentative D call: TRBD2 (6 bases). Germline CDR1 and CDR2: KGHSH and LQKENI. The CDR3 runs 12 residues. V was trimmed by 3 bases and J by 9 bases, leaving 9 bases between them. The DNA for the CDR3 is TGTGCCAGCTCACCTGGGGGAGGTGAGCAGTTCTTC. Translating gives CASSPGGGEQFF.

The count of this clone is one. J is TRBJ2-7 and V is TRBV5-8, with TRBD2 identical over 8 bases. The CDR3 sequence is 14 residues long. The germline CDR1 and CDR2 sequences are SGHTS and YDEGEE. Unmatched junction bases numbered 4, after V lost 4 bases and J lost 1 base. This CDR3 is CASSPGGGSYEQYF. In DNA, the CDR3 is TGTGCCAGCAGCCCGGGGGGGGGTTCCTACGAGCAGTACTTC.

The chain couples TRBV19 to TRBJ2-1; 9 positions agree with TRBD2. The CDR3 runs to 17 residues. CDR1 and CDR2 (germline): LNHDA, SQIVND (reference sequence). V was clipped by 5 bases and J by 9 bases; unmatched bases: 17. CDR3: CASSGSSGGGLRGEQFF. The CDR3 nucleotides are TGTGCCAGTAGTGGAAGTAGCGGGGGTGGGTTACGTGGTGAGCAGTTCTTC.

The genes are TRBV20-1 and TRBJ2-1; TRBD2 aligns across 13 bases. Looked up from germline, CDR1 is DFQATT and CDR2 is SNEGSKA (reference sequence). V lost 3 bases to trimming and J lost 2 bases; unmatched junction nucleotides: 13. There are 19 residues in the CDR3. The CDR3 coding sequence is TGCAGTGCTAGTAACCTGCGGACTAGCGGGAGCCTCGCCTACAATGAGCAGTTCTTC. Translation: CSASNLRTSGSLAYNEQFF.

J is TRBJ2-5 and V is TRBV6-5; 8 bases are a match to TRBD1. Germline V lookup: CDR1 MNHEY, CDR2 SVGAGI. Trimming removed 7 bases from V and 5 bases from J; junction bases left unmatched: 9. The CDR3 is made up of 14 amino acids. This chain's CDR3 is CASTSGGAGETQYF. DNA for the CDR3: TGTGCCAGCACGTCAGGGGGCGCTGGGGAGACCCAGTACTTC.

The rearrangement links TRBV3-1 (or the pseudogene TRBV3-2) to TRBJ2-3, with 8 bases matching TRBD2. This CDR3 has 16 residues. The germline gives CDR1 LGHDT, CDR2 YNNKEL (reference sequence). V shed 1 base and J 4 bases; nucleotides not matched to a gene: 7. The CDR3 is CASSQGRGGRADTQYF. CDR3 in DNA: TGTGCCAGCAGCCAAGGACGGGGGGGCAGGGCAGATACGCAGTATTTT.

V gene TRBV10-3 combines with J gene TRBJ1-2, with TRBD1 identical over 8 bases. This CDR3 is 15 amino acids long. V was pared by 0 bases and J by 2 bases, with 2 bases of the junction left unmatched. Germline V gene data show CDR1 as ENHRY and CDR2 as SYGVKD. CDR3 region: CAISESRQGNYGYTF. DNA for the CDR3: TGTGCCATCAGTGAGTCGAGACAGGGGAACTATGGCTACACCTTC.

This chain joins TRBV5-1 and TRBJ2-5, with D possibly TRBD2 on 5 matching bases. The germline V gene has CDR1 SGHRS and CDR2 YFSETQ. There are 16 residues in the CDR3. Trimming stripped 0 bases from V and 0 bases from J, with 12 bases between. CDR3 sequence: CASSLDGRTDQETQYF. DNA of the CDR3: TGCGCCAGCAGCTTGGATGGGAGAACGGACCAAGAGACCCAGTACTTC.

The rearrangement joins TRBV6-5 to TRBJ1-5, with D possibly matching TRBD1 (5 bases). The CDR3 is 11 residues long. V was shortened by 7 bases and J by 7 bases, with 8 bases between the two germline ends. In germline, CDR1 is MNHEY, CDR2 SVGAGI. This CDR3 reads CASMKGQPQHF. CDR3 bases: TGTGCCAGCATGAAGGGGCAGCCCCAGCATTTT.

The gene calls are TRBV19 and TRBJ2-1, with 10 bases lining up with TRBD2. CDR1 and CDR2 from the germline V gene are LNHDA and SQIVND (reference sequence). Trimming cost V 5 bases and J 8 bases; bases outside gene matches: 9. This CDR3 is 15 amino acids long. CDR3 bases: TGTGCCAGTAGTCTGGAGCGGGGGGGCCATTATGAGCAGTTCTTC. Encoded protein: CASSLERGGHYEQFF.

The genes are TRBV25-1 and TRBJ2-2; maybe TRBD2 (6 bases). CDR3 length: 16 amino acids. CDR1 and CDR2 (germline): MGHDK, SYGVNS. V lost 3 bases and J 1 base, leaving 12 bases between the germline ends. CDR3 nucleotide sequence: TGTGCCAGCAGTGATCGGTATAGCGGGAACACCGGGGAGCTGTTTTTT. It yields the protein CASSDRYSGNTGELFF.

This chain uses TRBV19 with TRBJ2-7; the D gene is possibly TRBD2 (5 bases). CDR1 and CDR2 from the germline V gene are LNHDA and SQIVND (reference sequence). V lost 5 bases to trimming and J lost 4 bases, with 12 bases between them. This CDR3 region has 13 residues. DNA of the CDR3: TGTGCCAGTAGTGGGCTGCGGGCGTACGAGCAGTACTTC. Encoded protein: CASSGLRAYEQYF.

The chain is built from TRBV28 and TRBJ1-6; possibly TRBD1 for D (6 bases). Looked up from germline, CDR1 is MDHEN and CDR2 is SYDVKM. This CDR3 spans 15 amino acids. The V end was cut by 2 bases, the J end by 9 bases, with 14 bases between. The CDR3 protein is CASSLRAGDLSPLHF. In DNA form, the CDR3 reads TGTGCCAGCAGTTTAAGGGCAGGGGATCTTTCACCCCTCCACTTT.

V and J are TRBV4-1 and TRBJ2-7; 12 bases fit TRBD2. J lost 6 bases, V lost 4 bases, and 10 bases had no gene match. The CDR3 consists of 16 residues. Germline V lookup: CDR1 MGHRA, CDR2 YSYEKL. CDR3 coding DNA: TGCGCCAGCAGCCCGCTTGCAGAACTAGCGGGGGGCGAGCAGTACTTC. Its protein product is CASSPLAELAGGEQYF.

The chain has TRBV7-8 and TRBJ2-5; the match to TRBD1 covers 9 bases. The CDR3 runs 16 residues. J was trimmed by 0 bases and V by 4 bases; bases with no gene match: 6. Germline values: CDR1 SGHVS, CDR2 FQNEAQ. The CDR3 region is CASSSLDRGDQETQYF. For the CDR3, the DNA is TGTGCCAGCAGCTCCCTGGACAGGGGCGACCAAGAGACCCAGTACTTC.

The chain carries TRBV11-2 and TRBJ2-1, with D perhaps matching TRBD2 (5 bases). This CDR3 comprises 15 residues. Germline V CDR1 and CDR2: SGHAT, FQNNGV. V was cut by 8 bases and J by 9 bases, with 23 bases left in between. This chain's CDR3 is CASGIFAASAGEQFF. As DNA, the CDR3 is TGTGCCAGCGGCATTTTCGCGGCCAGCGCGGGTGAGCAGTTCTTC.

The gene calls are TRBV20-1 and TRBJ2-1; 7 positions match TRBD2. V shed 3 bases and J 4 bases; nucleotides not matched to a gene: 12. From germline, CDR1 is DFQATT and CDR2 SNEGSKA (reference sequence). This CDR3 contains 16 residues. The CDR3 DNA sequence: TGCAGTGCTAGTACTCGAAGCGGGATTGTGTACAATGAGCAGTTCTTC. Protein sequence: CSASTRSGIVYNEQFF.

The sample holds a few counts of this clone. The chain combines TRBV20-1 with TRBJ2-7; D call uncertain. Per the germline V gene, CDR1 is DFQATT and CDR2 is SNEGSKA (reference sequence). The V gene lost 7 bases and the J gene lost 5 bases, with 12 bases spanning the gap. CDR3 length: 11 residues. CDR3 nucleotides: TGCAGTGTCACGTCTGGGCACGAGCAGTACTTC. Translating gives CSVTSGHEQYF.

The chain has TRBV28 and TRBJ2-2, with D possibly TRBD1 on 5 matching bases. The V end lost 2 bases, the J end lost 3 bases, and 16 bases lay between the germline ends. This CDR3 contains 17 residues. Germline V lookup: CDR1 MDHEN, CDR2 SYDVKM. CDR3 DNA sequence: TGTGCCAGCAGTTTAGGACATCACAATGCTTACACCGGGGAGCTGTTTTTT. Protein product: CASSLGHHNAYTGELFF.